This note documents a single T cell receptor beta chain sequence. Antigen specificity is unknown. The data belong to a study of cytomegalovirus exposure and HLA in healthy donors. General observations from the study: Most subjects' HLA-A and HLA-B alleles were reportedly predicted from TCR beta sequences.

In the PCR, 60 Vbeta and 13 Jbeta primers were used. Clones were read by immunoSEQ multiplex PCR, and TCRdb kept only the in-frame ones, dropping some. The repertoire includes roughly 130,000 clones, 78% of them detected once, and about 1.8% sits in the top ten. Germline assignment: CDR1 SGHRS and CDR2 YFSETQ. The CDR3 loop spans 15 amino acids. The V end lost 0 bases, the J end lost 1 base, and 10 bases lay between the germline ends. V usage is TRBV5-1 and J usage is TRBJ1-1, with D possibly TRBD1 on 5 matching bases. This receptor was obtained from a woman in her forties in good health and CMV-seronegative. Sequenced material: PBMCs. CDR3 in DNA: TGCGCCAGCAGCTTGGTCGCGGGGGAGAACACTGAAGCTTTCTTT. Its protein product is CASSLVAGENTEAFF.